This T cell receptor beta chain was sequenced during a study of spatial heterogeneity in lung cancer. Study summary: An average of more than ten raw reads was observed per unique TCR and UMI combination.

Germline CDR1 and CDR2: LGHNA and YSLEER. This CDR3 is built from 15 residues. Between the trimmed V and J ends, which lost 3 bases and 0 bases, there was a span of 8 bases. Overall study findings and caveats: Ubiquitous, expanded tumor-derived TCRs were more frequently observed in blood at resection than at follow-up.

Stated time point: blood at routine non-recurrence follow-up after resection. Comment on this clonotype: Its antigen remains unknown.

From the 5' RACE reads, TCRdb called clonotypes with MiXCR, one entry per CDR3 protein. The data contain 42,000 or so distinct CDR3 sequences, roughly a tenth of them singletons. J is TRBJ1-4 and V is TRBV4-3; no clear D gene. This specimen consisted of PBMCs, obtained at follow-up. The source of this sequence is a female donor with early-stage non-small cell lung cancer. CDR3 loop: CASSQEISTNEKLFF. CDR3 coding DNA: TGCGCCAGCAGCCAGGAGATCTCAACTAATGAAAAACTGTTTTTT.